The 18 T cell receptor beta chains presented below share a single source sample, sequenced in a study of cytomegalovirus exposure and HLA in healthy donors (dated by TCRdb to 2016 to 2017). The library relied on the immunoSEQ multiplex PCR assay. A mixture of 60 forward primers for TCR Vbeta segments and 13 reverse primers for TCR Jbeta segments was used in the multiplex PCR. Sourced from immuneACCESS, this table was stored by TCRdb with only in-frame sequences that have V and J called. A share of the clones is absent; for the studies checked, an unresolved V gene accounts for under half, and the remainder has no known explanation. This sample has about 180,000 clones in its table, and around 84% of those were observed once. The leading ten clones occupy under 1.5% of the sample. Sequenced: PBMCs. Source of these receptors: a girl aged 2 to 9 in good health and CMV-seropositive.

Written as DNA, the CDR3 is TGTGCCAGCAGCTTAGTTGAGGGTTCCTGGGCCAACGTCCTGACTTTC. Its protein is CASSLVEGSWANVLTF. The rearrangement uses TRBV11-2 and TRBJ2-6; maybe TRBD2 (5 bases). This CDR3 contains 16 residues. V lost 1 base, J lost 5 bases, and 12 bases lay in between. The germline V gene has CDR1 SGHAT and CDR2 FQNNGV.

This rearrangement joins TRBV28 to TRBJ1-5; 7 bases are shared with TRBD1. CDR1 and CDR2 (germline): MDHEN, SYDVKM. V was clipped by 3 bases and J by 0 bases; unmatched bases: 8. The CDR3 covers 17 residues. The DNA of the CDR3 is TGTGCCAGCAGTTTCAGCTGGGACAGCTATAGCAATCAGCCCCAGCATTTT. Its translation: CASSFSWDSYSNQPQHF.

The chain uses TRBV27 and TRBJ2-7; D is undetermined. Germline lookup yields CDR1 MNHEY and CDR2 SMNVEV (reference sequence). This CDR3 comprises 14 residues. The V end was cut by 3 bases, the J end by 0 bases, with 9 bases between. The CDR3 loop reads CASSFNADSYEQYF. Here the CDR3 DNA reads TGTGCCAGCAGTTTTAACGCAGACTCCTACGAGCAGTACTTC.

CDR3 DNA: TGTGCCAGCAGCAATCAGGCCGGGGAGCTGTTTTTT. It translates to CASSNQAGELFF. J is TRBJ2-2 and V is TRBV9, with D hard to call. The V gene lost 4 bases and the J gene lost 6 bases, with 7 bases spanning the gap. The CDR3 has 12 amino acids. Per germline, CDR1 SGDLS and CDR2 YYNGEE.

The chain joins TRBV18 to TRBJ2-5, with 10 nucleotides matching TRBD1. Germline V CDR1 and CDR2: KGHSH, LQKENI. The CDR3 runs to 15 residues. The V gene end was trimmed by 5 bases and the J gene end by 5 bases; junction bases not matched to a gene: 8. The DNA for the CDR3 is TGTGCCAGCTCAGCGACAGGGGGCGTGGGGGAGACCCAGTACTTC. It yields the protein CASSATGGVGETQYF.

This chain joins TRBV19 and TRBJ1-2; the match to TRBD1 covers 7 bases. CDR3 length equals 14 residues. V lost 4 bases, J lost 3 bases, and 5 bases stayed unmatched. Germline V gene lookup returns CDR1 LNHDA and CDR2 SQIVND (reference sequence). The CDR3 coding sequence is TGTGCCAGTAGTACTACAGGGGAAGACTATGGCTACACCTTC. Translating it yields CASSTTGEDYGYTF.

CDR3 amino acids: CASSPRDRIGNEQFF. Here the CDR3 DNA reads TGTGCCAGCAGTCCCCGGGACAGGATCGGCAATGAGCAGTTCTTC. This chain uses TRBV25-1 with TRBJ2-1; 8 bases agree with TRBD1. The V gene end was trimmed by 5 bases and the J gene end by 6 bases; junction bases not matched to a gene: 9. The V gene's germline CDR1 is MGHDK and CDR2 SYGVNS. The CDR3 runs to 15 residues.

V and J are TRBV30 and TRBJ2-2; 10 nucleotides line up with TRBD2. Germline V gene sequence: CDR1 GTSNPN, CDR2 SVGIG (reference sequence). The CDR3 is made up of 15 amino acids. V shed 4 bases, J shed 4 bases, and the junction held 6 bases outside the gene matches. The CDR3: CAWIRSGRVTGELFF. The CDR3 nucleotides read TGTGCCTGGATCAGGAGCGGGAGGGTCACCGGGGAGCTGTTTTTT.

V and J are TRBV4-1 and TRBJ2-2; 7 positions match TRBD2. This CDR3 has 16 residues. V lost 4 bases and J lost 0; bases outside the gene matches: 5. Germline assignment: CDR1 MGHRA and CDR2 YSYEKL. DNA of the CDR3: TGCGCCAGCAGCCCTCGAGCGGGAACGAACACCGGGGAGCTGTTTTTT. Residues: CASSPRAGTNTGELFF.

The chain combines TRBV30 with TRBJ1-2; 9 bases are shared with TRBD1. CDR1 is GTSNPN and CDR2 is SVGIG in the germline V gene (reference sequence). Trimming removed 3 bases from V and 5 bases from J; junction bases left unmatched: 13. This CDR3 spans 16 amino acids. The CDR3 nucleotides read TGTGCCTGGAGCAACCCCTCTACAGGGGGCGGGTATGGCTACACCTTC. Its protein product is CAWSNPSTGGGYGYTF.

The rearrangement links TRBV6-1 to TRBJ2-7; no clear D gene. CDR1 and CDR2 (germline): MNHNS, SASEGT. This CDR3 spans 13 amino acids. The ends were cut back, 4 bases at V and 1 base at J, with 8 bases in the middle. In DNA, the CDR3 is TGTGCCAGCAGTGCAACAGTATCCTACGAGCAGTACTTC. Encoded protein: CASSATVSYEQYF.

The J gene is TRBJ1-1, the V gene TRBV21-1; the table's D call of TRBD1 was not tested on the DNA. TRBV21-1 is designated a pseudogene. This CDR3 is 15 amino acids long. CDR3 bases: TGTGCCAGCAGCAAAGCGCTGGCAGGGCCCCGTGAAGCTTTCTTT. Translation: CASSKALAGPREAFF.

The chain carries TRBV15 and TRBJ2-1; 9 bases map to TRBD2. The CDR3 is 16 residues long. Unmatched junction bases numbered 13, after V lost 7 bases and J lost 6 bases. Germline CDR1 reads LNHNV; CDR2 reads YYDKDF (reference sequence). The CDR3 region is CATNAPGGRAINEQFF. The CDR3 DNA reads as TGTGCCACCAACGCACCTGGCGGGAGGGCCATCAATGAGCAGTTCTTC. Combining the CDR3 with reference TRBV15 and TRBJ2-1 gives the whole variable domain DAMVIQNPRYQVTQFGKPVTLSCSQTLNHNVMYWYQQKSSQAPKLLFHYYDKDFNNEADTPDNFQSRRPNTSFCFLDIRSPGLGDTAMYLCATNAPGGRAINEQFFGPGTRLTVL.

The V call is TRBV15, the J call TRBJ1-1; no firm D call. V lost 3 bases and J lost 5, with 7 bases in between. The CDR3 is 12 amino acids. Germline V CDR1 and CDR2: LNHNV, YYDKDF (reference sequence). In DNA, the CDR3 is TGTGCCACCAGCAGGGTAACAACTGAAGCTTTCTTT. This gives the protein CATSRVTTEAFF.

The chain links TRBV6-6 to TRBJ2-3; 13 bases are shared with TRBD2. CDR3 length: 15 residues. The V segment lost 6 bases and the J segment 4 bases; nucleotides outside the gene matches: 4. Per the germline V gene, CDR1 is MNHNY and CDR2 is SVGAGI (reference sequence). For the CDR3, the DNA is TGTGCCAGCAGACTAGCGGGGGGGCGGGCAGATACGCAGTATTTT. This gives the protein CASRLAGGRADTQYF.

The J gene is TRBJ2-1, the V gene TRBV7-3; possibly TRBD2 for D (5 bases). CDR1 SGHTA and CDR2 FQGTGA come from the germline V gene. The CDR3 length is 15 residues. Trimming shortened V by 2 bases and J by 9 bases, and 17 bases separated the two germline ends. The DNA for the CDR3 is TGTGCCAGCAGCTTAGGACTCCCCACCGCCGGTGAGCAGTTCTTC. Translation: CASSLGLPTAGEQFF.

This chain connects TRBV4-1 to TRBJ2-1; TRBD2 is a possible D gene (6 bases). V was trimmed by 1 base and J by 12 bases, leaving 13 bases between them. The CDR3 is 13 amino acids. Germline assignment: CDR1 MGHRA and CDR2 YSYEKL. CDR3 in amino acids: CASSQGSIAAQFF. CDR3 coding DNA: TGCGCCAGCAGCCAAGGCTCAATAGCGGCGCAGTTCTTC.

The chain employs TRBV13 and TRBJ2-3; D is ambiguous. Trimming shortened V by 3 bases and J by 1 base, and 17 bases separated the two germline ends. Germline loops: CDR1 PRHDT, CDR2 FYEKMQ (reference sequence). CDR3 length equals 17 residues. As DNA, the CDR3 is TGTGCCAGCAGCTTTCTTTCCGGGTTCAAGGGCACAGATACGCAGTATTTT. It yields the protein CASSFLSGFKGTDTQYF.